A single sample is the source of the 29 T cell receptor beta chains below, sequenced in a study of T cell responses to AZD1222 COVID-19 vaccine. The protocol was immunoSEQ multiplex PCR, while the TCRdb copy is restricted to in-frame clones and leaves out a portion. The sample shows about 140,000 clones, roughly 90% of them seen only once. Sample: peripheral blood, taken on day 0 of AZD1222 vaccination. These TCRs come from an adult in good health.

The CDR3 is CASSQGGGGNTGELFF. The CDR3 bases are TGTGCCAGCAGCCAAGGGGGCGGGGGTAACACCGGGGAGCTGTTTTTT. The chain combines TRBV4-2 with TRBJ2-2, with 7 bases lining up with TRBD2. J lost 2 bases, V lost 1 base, and 4 bases had no gene match. The CDR3 extends over 16 amino acids. Germline assignment: CDR1 LGHNA and CDR2 YNFKEQ.

The rearrangement uses TRBV4-3 and TRBJ2-1, with a weak D call TRBD1 (5 bases). Per germline, CDR1 LGHNA and CDR2 YSLEER. There are 15 residues in the CDR3. V lost 0 bases to trimming and J lost 9 bases, with 15 bases between them. In DNA, the CDR3 is TGCGCCAGCAGCCAAGATGGGGCAGGGTGGATTGAGCAGTTCTTC. It codes for CASSQDGAGWIEQFF.

J is TRBJ2-5 and V is TRBV6-1; D remains ambiguous. The CDR3 is 13 residues long. Trimming removed 3 bases from V and 8 bases from J, with 13 bases in between. Germline loops: CDR1 MNHNS, CDR2 SASEGT. The DNA for the CDR3 is TGTGCCAGCAGTGACAGACTGCCCCGCACCCAGTACTTC. Translation gives CASSDRLPRTQYF.

The chain combines TRBV7-9 with TRBJ2-5; 8 bases are shared with TRBD2. Trimming removed 2 bases from V and 7 bases from J; junction bases left unmatched: 9. The CDR3 sequence is 15 residues long. CDR1 is SEHNR and CDR2 is FQNEAQ in the germline V gene (reference sequence). For the CDR3, the DNA is TGTGCCAGCAGCTTATCCAGCGGGGGAAGGGGGACCCAGTACTTC. Its translation: CASSLSSGGRGTQYF.

The chain is built from TRBV30 and TRBJ1-2, with TRBD1 identical over 7 bases. V was pared by 3 bases and J by 4 bases, with 5 bases of the junction left unmatched. CDR1 and CDR2 (germline): GTSNPN, SVGIG (reference sequence). The CDR3 covers 13 residues. In nucleotides, the CDR3 is TGTGCCTGGAGCGCCGGGACAGCCTATGGCTACACCTTC. Translated, it gives CAWSAGTAYGYTF.

The chain combines TRBV7-7 with TRBJ2-5; 9 positions match TRBD2. CDR3 length: 15 amino acids. Germline loops: CDR1 SSHAT, CDR2 FNYEAQ (reference sequence). The J segment lost 5 bases and the V segment lost 5 bases, leaving 9 bases of the junction unmatched. CDR3 loop: CASSPGLARKETQYF. CDR3 sequence (DNA): TGTGCCAGCAGCCCCGGACTAGCGAGGAAGGAGACCCAGTACTTC.

This clone was seen just once. The V gene is TRBV20-1, the J gene TRBJ2-1; 8 nucleotides align to TRBD2. This CDR3 comprises 15 residues. Germline CDR1 is DFQATT and CDR2 is SNEGSKA (reference sequence). Trimming took 3 bases from V and 3 from J; bases not matched to a gene: 7. CDR3 nucleotides: TGCAGTGCTAGTCCTAGCGGGCAAATCTACAATGAGCAGTTCTTC. Encoded protein: CSASPSGQIYNEQFF.

The rearrangement uses TRBV11-1 and TRBJ1-1; D is undetermined. The V gene lost 5 bases and the J gene lost 0 bases, with 10 bases spanning the gap. Per germline, CDR1 SGHAT and CDR2 FQDESV (reference sequence). This CDR3 spans 14 amino acids. CDR3 DNA: TGTGCCAGCAGCCAAATGGCAGTGAACACTGAAGCTTTCTTT. Encoded protein: CASSQMAVNTEAFF.

The chain links TRBV5-1 to TRBJ1-3; D remains unclear. The CDR3 covers 14 residues. V lost 2 bases and J 7 bases, leaving 13 bases between the germline ends. The germline CDR1 and CDR2 sequences are SGHRS and YFSETQ. As DNA, the CDR3 is TGCGCCAGCAGCTTAGATAGTATCTCCAACACCATATATTTT. The encoded protein is CASSLDSISNTIYF.

This chain links TRBV27 with TRBJ2-5, with 8 bases fitting TRBD1. This CDR3 has 15 amino acids. Germline loops: CDR1 MNHEY, CDR2 SMNVEV (reference sequence). V was pared by 2 bases and J by 5 bases, with 7 bases of the junction left unmatched. The CDR3 spells CASSLRPTGAETQYF. In DNA, the CDR3 is TGTGCCAGCAGTTTACGACCGACAGGGGCGGAGACCCAGTACTTC.

The rearrangement joins TRBV9 to TRBJ2-3, with a tentative D call TRBD2 (6 bases). CDR1 is SGDLS, CDR2 YYNGEE, per germline. V was cut by 4 bases and J by 0 bases, with 9 bases left in between. This CDR3 region has 14 residues. This chain's CDR3 is CASSSTRSTDTQYF. The CDR3 nucleotides are TGTGCCAGCAGCTCGACTAGAAGCACAGATACGCAGTATTTT.

DNA for the CDR3: TGCGCCAGCAGCCAAGATGAGTTCTCCTTGAACACCATATATTTT. Protein: CASSQDEFSLNTIYF. The chain recombines TRBV4-3 with TRBJ1-3; no firm D call. Between the trimmed V and J ends, which lost 0 bases and 7 bases, there was a span of 13 bases. Per germline, CDR1 LGHNA and CDR2 YSLEER. The CDR3 contains 15 residues.

This clone was found a few times. The V call is TRBV12-3 or TRBV12-4, the J call TRBJ2-7, with D perhaps TRBD1 or TRBD2 (5 bases each). There are 13 residues in the CDR3. The V end lost 5 bases, the J end lost 0 bases, and 8 bases lay between the germline ends. The CDR3 nucleotides are TGTGCCAGCAGTACCGGGACCTCCTACGAGCAGTACTTC. Its protein is CASSTGTSYEQYF.

This chain uses TRBV5-4 with TRBJ2-1, with D uncertain. V dropped 3 bases and J dropped 0 bases, with 4 bases sitting between them. The CDR3 runs 13 residues. Germline CDR1 reads SGHNT; CDR2 reads YYREEE (reference sequence). The CDR3 loop is CASSSHSYNEQFF. The CDR3, as DNA: TGTGCCAGCAGCTCCCACTCCTACAATGAGCAGTTCTTC. The full variable domain, completed using reference TRBV5-4 and TRBJ2-1, is ETGVTQSPTHLIKTRGQQVTLRCSSQSGHNTVSWYQQALGQGPQFIFQYYREEENGRGNFPPRFSGLQFPNYSSELNVNALELDDSALYLCASSSHSYNEQFFGPGTRLTVL.

This chain uses TRBV6-5 with TRBJ1-5, with no clear D. CDR3 length equals 13 residues. The V end was cut by 2 bases, the J end by 0 bases, with 2 bases between. Germline V gives CDR1 MNHEY, CDR2 SVGAGI. CDR3 nucleotide sequence: TGTGCCAGCAGTTACGGTAGCAATCAGCCCCAGCATTTT. Translating gives CASSYGSNQPQHF.

The chain is built from TRBV6-5 and TRBJ1-2, with D perhaps matching TRBD1 (5 bases). Germline lookup yields CDR1 MNHEY and CDR2 SVGAGI. The CDR3 totals 14 residues. The V and J ends lost 2 bases and 4 bases respectively, with 11 bases between them. CDR3 coding DNA: TGTGCCAGCAGTTACAGAAGGGACTCCTATGGCTACACCTTC. This codes for CASSYRRDSYGYTF.

The chain couples TRBV10-2 to TRBJ2-7; D unclear. This CDR3 is 12 amino acids long. Germline values: CDR1 WSHSY, CDR2 SAAADI. Trimming stripped 0 bases from V and 5 bases from J, with 5 bases between. The DNA of the CDR3 is TGCGCCAGCAGTGAGTCATCGCACGAGCAGTACTTC. Protein: CASSESSHEQYF.

This chain connects TRBV6-5 to TRBJ2-7, with TRBD1 identical over 9 bases. Germline CDR1 reads MNHEY; CDR2 reads SVGAGI. The CDR3 has 15 residues. V lost 4 bases to trimming and J lost 4 bases; unmatched junction nucleotides: 8. The CDR3 loop is CASSFTGQGFYEQYF. The CDR3 nucleotides read TGTGCCAGCAGTTTCACGGGACAGGGTTTTTACGAGCAGTACTTC.

The chain couples TRBV19 to TRBJ1-1; D possibly corresponds to TRBD1 (5 bases). The CDR3 runs to 15 residues. The germline V gene has CDR1 LNHDA and CDR2 SQIVND (reference sequence). V lost 6 bases to trimming and J lost 1 base, with 15 bases between them. In DNA, the CDR3 is TGTGCCAGTAGCGGGAGGCGACAGTGGAACACTGAAGCTTTCTTT. The encoded protein is CASSGRRQWNTEAFF.

This clone is a singleton in its sample. V gene TRBV3-1 (or the pseudogene TRBV3-2) combines with J gene TRBJ2-7; D not certain. The V gene lost 0 bases and the J gene lost 6 bases, with 6 bases spanning the gap. Germline V lookup: CDR1 LGHDT, CDR2 YNNKEL (reference sequence). The length of the CDR3 is 12 residues. The CDR3 sequence: CASSQETSEQYF. The CDR3 DNA follows: TGTGCCAGCAGCCAAGAGACATCCGAGCAGTACTTC.

This clone has a single count. The rearrangement links TRBV14 to TRBJ1-3, with a weak D call TRBD1 (5 bases). The CDR3 totals 12 residues. CDR1 and CDR2 from the germline V gene are SGHDN and FVKESK. V was pared by 8 bases and J by 9 bases, with 14 bases between. The CDR3 DNA sequence: TGTGCCAGCCGTAGAGGGGTCGGCACCATATATTTT. Translation: CASRRGVGTIYF.

The genes are TRBV15 and TRBJ1-5; D gene uncertain. V was cut by 0 bases and J by 9 bases, with 9 bases left in between. Germline values: CDR1 LNHNV, CDR2 YYDKDF (reference sequence). CDR3 length: 13 residues. Written as DNA, the CDR3 is TGTGCCACCAGCAGAGATAGTAGTGGGCCCCAGCATTTT. Protein: CATSRDSSGPQHF.

The chain links TRBV2 to TRBJ1-4; D gene unclear. CDR1 and CDR2 (germline): SNHLY, FYNNEI. Deletions cut 6 bases from V and 3 bases from J, with 11 bases between. The CDR3 runs 14 residues. The CDR3 protein is CASRLSRANEKLFF. CDR3 DNA: TGTGCCAGCAGGCTCTCGAGGGCTAATGAAAAACTGTTTTTT.

V gene TRBV4-3 combines with J gene TRBJ2-3; TRBD1 matches at 8 bases. The junction had 9 bases not matched to a gene; V was cut back by 4 bases and J by 6 bases. The CDR3 is made up of 15 amino acids. Germline V gives CDR1 LGHNA, CDR2 YSLEER. The CDR3 nucleotides are TGCGCCAGCAGCCTAGGACAGGGAGTCTTCGATACGCAGTATTTT. Translated: CASSLGQGVFDTQYF.

The CDR3: CASLGGSTQHF. CDR3 nucleotide sequence: TGTGCCAGCCTCGGAGGATCAACCCAGCATTTT. The chain combines TRBV6-5 with TRBJ1-5, with no clear D. Looked up from germline, CDR1 is MNHEY and CDR2 is SVGAGI. The V gene lost 8 bases and the J gene lost 11 bases, with 13 bases spanning the gap. The CDR3 covers 11 residues.

With regard to this clone: This sample includes further DNA sequences coding for the same CDR3. The chain is built from TRBV12-3 or TRBV12-4 and TRBJ1-2; D is ambiguous. V lost 3 bases and J 2 bases, leaving 7 bases between the germline ends. The CDR3 contains 13 residues. The CDR3 loop reads CASSLGLNYGYTF. The CDR3 DNA follows: TGTGCCAGCAGTTTGGGGTTAAACTATGGCTACACCTTC.

V and J are TRBV27 and TRBJ1-5; D call uncertain. Germline CDR1 is MNHEY and CDR2 is SMNVEV (reference sequence). This CDR3 has 11 residues. The V gene lost 6 bases and the J gene lost 4 bases, with 4 bases spanning the gap. The CDR3 DNA reads as TGTGCCAGCAGGGGGAATCAGCCCCAGCATTTT. It encodes CASRGNQPQHF.

The chain links TRBV10-1 to TRBJ2-1, with TRBD2 matching 11 bases. Germline V gives CDR1 WNHNN, CDR2 SYGVQD (reference sequence). The J segment lost 8 bases and the V segment lost 2 bases, leaving 11 bases of the junction unmatched. This CDR3 has 17 amino acids. The CDR3 reads CASSEAIAGGPTDEQFF. The DNA of the CDR3 is TGCGCCAGCAGTGAGGCAATAGCGGGAGGGCCGACAGATGAGCAGTTCTTC.

This chain links TRBV7-2 with TRBJ1-2; 8 bases line up with TRBD1. Trimming took 6 bases from V and 6 from J; bases not matched to a gene: 6. CDR3 length: 13 residues. Germline CDR1 and CDR2: SGHTA and FQGNSA. CDR3 sequence reads: CASSYRGGDGYTF. The CDR3 bases are TGTGCCAGCAGTTACAGGGGGGGAGATGGCTACACCTTC.